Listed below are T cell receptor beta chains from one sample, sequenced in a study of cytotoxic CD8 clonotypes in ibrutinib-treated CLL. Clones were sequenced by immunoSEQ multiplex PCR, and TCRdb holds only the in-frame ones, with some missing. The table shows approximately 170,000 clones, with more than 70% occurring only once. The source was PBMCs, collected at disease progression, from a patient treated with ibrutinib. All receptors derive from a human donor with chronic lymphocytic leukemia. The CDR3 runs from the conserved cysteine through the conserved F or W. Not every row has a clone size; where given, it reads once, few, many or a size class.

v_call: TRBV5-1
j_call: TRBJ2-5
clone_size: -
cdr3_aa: CASSLVASGSGVQETQYF

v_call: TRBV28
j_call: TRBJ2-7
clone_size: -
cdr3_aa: CASSFWREGPYEQYF

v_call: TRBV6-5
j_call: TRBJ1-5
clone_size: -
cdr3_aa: CASSYKGKQPQHF

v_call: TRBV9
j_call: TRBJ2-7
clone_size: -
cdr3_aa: CASSVNVLTYEQYF

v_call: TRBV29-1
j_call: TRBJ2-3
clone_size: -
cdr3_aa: CSVGPAQAQYF

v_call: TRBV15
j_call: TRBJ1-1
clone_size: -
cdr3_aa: CATSRASTTEGFF

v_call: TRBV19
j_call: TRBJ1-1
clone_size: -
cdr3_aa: CASSITGSTEAFF

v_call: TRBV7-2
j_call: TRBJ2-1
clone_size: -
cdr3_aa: CASSVTGNVHEQFF

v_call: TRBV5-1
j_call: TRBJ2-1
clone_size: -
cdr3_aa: CASSSPAGPVDNEQFF

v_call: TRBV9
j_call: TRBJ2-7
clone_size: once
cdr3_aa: CASSVLGQGVYEQYF

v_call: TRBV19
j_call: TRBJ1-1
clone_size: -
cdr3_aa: CASSIDLRAGDRTEAFF

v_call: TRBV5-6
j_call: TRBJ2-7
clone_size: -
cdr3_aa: CASSLIAGAYEQYF

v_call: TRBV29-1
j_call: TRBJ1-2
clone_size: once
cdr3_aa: CSVEDGAGVGYGYTF

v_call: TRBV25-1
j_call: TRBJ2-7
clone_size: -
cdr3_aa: CASSEYFPGDFENYEQYF

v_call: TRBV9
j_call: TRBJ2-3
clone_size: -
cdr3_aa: CASSPGVADTQYF

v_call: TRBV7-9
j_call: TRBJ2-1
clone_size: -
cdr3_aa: CASSPIQDEQFF

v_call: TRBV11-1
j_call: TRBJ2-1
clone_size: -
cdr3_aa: CASSYRDRDEQFF

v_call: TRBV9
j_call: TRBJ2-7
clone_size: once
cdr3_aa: CASSVAQRDPESGQYF

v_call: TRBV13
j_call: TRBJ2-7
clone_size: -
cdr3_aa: CASSSRQGSYEQYF

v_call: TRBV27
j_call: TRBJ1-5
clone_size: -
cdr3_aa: CASSLRSNQPQHF

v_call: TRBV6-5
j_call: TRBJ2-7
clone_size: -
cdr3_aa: CASSYNEASGSYEQYF

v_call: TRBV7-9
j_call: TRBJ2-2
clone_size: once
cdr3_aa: CASSLGSGELFF

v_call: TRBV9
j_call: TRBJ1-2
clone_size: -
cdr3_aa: CASSGGQVFYGYTF

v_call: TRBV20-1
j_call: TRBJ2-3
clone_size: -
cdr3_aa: CSGGSTDTQYF

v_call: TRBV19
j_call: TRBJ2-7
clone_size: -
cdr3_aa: CASSRGPVTQYEQYF

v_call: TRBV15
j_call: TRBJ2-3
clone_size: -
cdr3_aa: CATSRDRLHTQYF

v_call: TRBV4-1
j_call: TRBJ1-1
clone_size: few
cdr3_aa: CASSQIGGNEAFF

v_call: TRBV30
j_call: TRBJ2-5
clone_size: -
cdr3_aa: CAWSRGDHSVTQYF

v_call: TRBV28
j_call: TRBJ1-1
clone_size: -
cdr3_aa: CASTQEEWEPEAFF

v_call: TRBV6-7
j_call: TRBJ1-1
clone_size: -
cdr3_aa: CASSGTIGSDKEAEAFF

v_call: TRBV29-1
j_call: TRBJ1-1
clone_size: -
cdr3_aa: CSVTQTGSAFF

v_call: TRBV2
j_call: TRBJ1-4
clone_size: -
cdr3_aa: CASSEGEQGRPSVPLEKLFF

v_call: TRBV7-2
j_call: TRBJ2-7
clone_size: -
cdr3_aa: CASSNLNYEQYF

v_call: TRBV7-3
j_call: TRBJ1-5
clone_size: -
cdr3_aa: CASSVDRNQPQHF

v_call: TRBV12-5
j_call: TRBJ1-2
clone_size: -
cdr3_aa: CASGLAGNYGYTF

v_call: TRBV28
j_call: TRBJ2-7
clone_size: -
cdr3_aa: CASTFSGTGRYEQYF

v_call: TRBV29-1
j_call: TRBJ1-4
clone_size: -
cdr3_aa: CSGSGQQDGKLFF

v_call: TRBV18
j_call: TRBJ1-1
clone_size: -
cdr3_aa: CASSPQQGTEAFF

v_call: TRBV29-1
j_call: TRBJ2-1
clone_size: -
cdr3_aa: CSVGTSGSRRGEQFF